This TCR beta chain was identified in a study of blood T cell repertoires in COVID-19 (dated by TCRdb to about 2020). For context, the study as a whole: The collaborator samples originated in the United States, Italy and Spain and spanned the acute and convalescent phases of COVID-19. The material from the prospective study consisted of cDNA or gDNA derived from T cells, B-cell-depleted T cells, or PBMCs. The dataset comprised deeply sampled blood TCRbeta repertoires from subjects exposed to, actively infected with, or recovered from COVID-19. The repertoires were released in a freely available public database intended as a resource for research on the immune response to SARS-CoV-2. The samples were drawn from the first 160 participants of the ongoing ImmuneRACE study and from 1,254 subjects provided by 6 global collaborators. A de-identified subject ID, COVID-19 status, age in years and sex were almost always included in the sample metadata. Where available, HLA class I and class II types were taken from metadata supplied by the sample provider and were not determined by assay-based typing. Study-wide conclusions, independent of this receptor: How much clinical and demographic metadata was included differed by source and by participant, and the metadata was provided uncurated.

One collaborating source in Seattle enrolled patients during active infection and followed them longitudinally through the course of disease. Each collaborating institution followed its own protocols to collect whole blood in K2EDTA tubes. Collaborator samples were shipped for TCRbeta analysis as frozen whole blood, isolated PBMCs, or DNA extracted from either sample type. The immunoSEQ Assay, a bias-controlled multiplex PCR, was used to amplify TCRbeta CDR3 regions from genomic DNA. Processing in the source paper ran as follows. Within the assay, amplification of reference gene primers was used to estimate how many nucleated cells each sample contained. To quantify the absolute abundance of each unique TCRbeta CDR3 rearrangement, sequence reads were collapsed and filtered. Productive Simpson clonality was computed per sample as the square root of Simpson's diversity index over productive rearrangements. What TCRdb holds here is the immuneACCESS table cut down to in-frame rearrangements. Part of the clones is not present; checked against another copy, under half of the missing clones reflect an unresolved V gene, and the others are unexplained. V and J calls plus clone size are reproduced from that table; the DNA served to infer D and trimming. The sample data list some 220,000 clones, and 75% to 85% of these were observed just once. Of the sample, roughly 1.2% falls within the top ten clones.

Note on this clone: The specificity of this receptor is unknown. Base-call qualities are not available, and no considerably larger clone is one nucleotide away.

This sequence originates from a woman younger than 45 with COVID-19, enrolled during active disease. The sequenced sample was peripheral blood.

The CDR3 region reads CASRGDSSGNTIYF. The bases are TGTGCCAGCAGAGGGGACAGCTCTGGAAACACCATATATTTT. The chain is assembled from TRBV28 and TRBJ1-3; 7 junctional bases match TRBD1. Taken from the germline V gene, the CDR1 and CDR2 loops are MDHEN and SYDVKM. V lost 6 bases and J lost 0 bases, and the count of bases not matched to a germline gene is 2. The CDR3, cysteine through phenylalanine, is 14 amino acids long. CDR3 DNA is the only sequence kept; it has 42 bases, read in frame from the first base.